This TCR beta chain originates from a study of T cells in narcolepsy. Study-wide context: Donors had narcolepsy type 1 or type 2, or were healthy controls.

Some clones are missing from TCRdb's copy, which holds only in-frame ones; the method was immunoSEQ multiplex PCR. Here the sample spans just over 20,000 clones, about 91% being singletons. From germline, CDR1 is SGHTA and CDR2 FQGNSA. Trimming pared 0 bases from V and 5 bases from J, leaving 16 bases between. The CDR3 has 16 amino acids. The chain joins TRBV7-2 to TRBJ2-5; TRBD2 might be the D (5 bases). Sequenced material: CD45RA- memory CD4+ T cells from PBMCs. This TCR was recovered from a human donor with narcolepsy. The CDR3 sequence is CASSLAFSGKVETQYF. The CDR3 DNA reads TGTGCCAGCAGCTTAGCGTTTTCCGGGAAGGTGGAGACCCAGTACTTC.